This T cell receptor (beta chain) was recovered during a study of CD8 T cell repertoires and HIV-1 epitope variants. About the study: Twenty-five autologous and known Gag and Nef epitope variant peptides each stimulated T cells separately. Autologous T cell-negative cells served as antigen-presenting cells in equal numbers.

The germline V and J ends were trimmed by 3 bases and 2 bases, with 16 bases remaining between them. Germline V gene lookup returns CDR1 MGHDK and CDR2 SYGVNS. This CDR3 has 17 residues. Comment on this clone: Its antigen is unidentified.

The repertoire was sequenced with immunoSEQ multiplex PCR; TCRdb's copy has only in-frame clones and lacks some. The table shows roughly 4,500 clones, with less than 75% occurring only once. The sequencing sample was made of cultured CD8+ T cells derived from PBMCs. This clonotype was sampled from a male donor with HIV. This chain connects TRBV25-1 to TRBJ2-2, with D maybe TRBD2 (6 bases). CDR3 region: CASSEGGRVLNTGELFF. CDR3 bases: TGTGCCAGCAGTGAGGGAGGACGGGTACTAAACACCGGGGAGCTGTTTTTT.